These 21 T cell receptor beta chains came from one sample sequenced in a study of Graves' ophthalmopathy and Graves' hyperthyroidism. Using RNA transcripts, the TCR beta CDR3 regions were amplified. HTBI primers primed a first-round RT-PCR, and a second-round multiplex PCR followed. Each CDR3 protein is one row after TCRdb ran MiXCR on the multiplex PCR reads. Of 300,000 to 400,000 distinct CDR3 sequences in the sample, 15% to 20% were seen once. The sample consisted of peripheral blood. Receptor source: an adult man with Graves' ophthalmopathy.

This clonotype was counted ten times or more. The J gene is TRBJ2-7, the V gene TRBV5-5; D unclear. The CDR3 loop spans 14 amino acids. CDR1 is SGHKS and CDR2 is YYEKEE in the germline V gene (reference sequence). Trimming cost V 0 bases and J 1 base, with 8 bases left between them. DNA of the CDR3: TGTGCCAGCAGCTTGGGTCCCACTTCCTACGAGCAGTACTTC. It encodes CASSLGPTSYEQYF. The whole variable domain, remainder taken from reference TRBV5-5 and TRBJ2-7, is DAGVTQSPTHLIKTRGQQVTLRCSPISGHKSVSWYQQVLGQGPQFIFQYYEKEERGRGNFPDRFSARQFPNYSSELNVNALLLGDSALYLCASSLGPTSYEQYFGPGTRLTVT.

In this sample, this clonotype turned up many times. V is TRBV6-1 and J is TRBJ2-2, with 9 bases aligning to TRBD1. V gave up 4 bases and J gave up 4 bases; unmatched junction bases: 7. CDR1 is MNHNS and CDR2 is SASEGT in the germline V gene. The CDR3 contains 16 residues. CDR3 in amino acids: CASSARTGVSTGELFF. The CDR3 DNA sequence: TGTGCCAGCAGTGCCAGGACAGGGGTTTCCACCGGGGAGCTGTTTTTT.

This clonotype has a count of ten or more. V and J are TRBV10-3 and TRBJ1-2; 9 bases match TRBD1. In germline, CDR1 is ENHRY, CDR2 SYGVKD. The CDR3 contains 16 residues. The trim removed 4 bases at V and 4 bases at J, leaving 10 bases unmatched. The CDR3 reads CAISGLGQGSRYGYTF. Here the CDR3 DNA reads TGTGCCATCAGTGGACTTGGACAGGGGAGTCGCTATGGCTACACCTTC.

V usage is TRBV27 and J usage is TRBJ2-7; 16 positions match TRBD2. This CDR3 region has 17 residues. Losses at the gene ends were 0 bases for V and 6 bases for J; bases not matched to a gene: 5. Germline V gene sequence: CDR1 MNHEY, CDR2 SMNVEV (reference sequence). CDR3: CASSLSKGLAGGPEQYF. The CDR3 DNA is TGTGCCAGCAGTTTATCGAAGGGACTAGCGGGGGGGCCCGAGCAGTACTTC.

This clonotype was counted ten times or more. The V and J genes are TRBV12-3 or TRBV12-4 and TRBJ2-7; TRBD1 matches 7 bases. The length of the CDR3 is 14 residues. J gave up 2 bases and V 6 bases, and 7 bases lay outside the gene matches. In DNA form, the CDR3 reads TGTGCCAGCAGGATGACAGGGCCTGCCTACGAGCAGTACTTC. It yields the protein CASRMTGPAYEQYF.

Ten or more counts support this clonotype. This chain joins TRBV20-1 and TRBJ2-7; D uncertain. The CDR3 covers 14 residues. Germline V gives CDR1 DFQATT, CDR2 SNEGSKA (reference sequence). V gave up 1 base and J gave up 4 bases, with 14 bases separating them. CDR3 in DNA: TGCAGTGCTAGAGCGGCGCCCATGGGGTACGAGCAGTACTTC. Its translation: CSARAAPMGYEQYF.

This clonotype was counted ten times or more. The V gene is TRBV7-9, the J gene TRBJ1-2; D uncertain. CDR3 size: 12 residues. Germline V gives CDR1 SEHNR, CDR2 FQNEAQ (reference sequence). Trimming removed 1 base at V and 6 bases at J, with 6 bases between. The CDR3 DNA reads TGTGCCAGCAGCTTAGTGTTTGATGGCTACACCTTC. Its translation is CASSLVFDGYTF. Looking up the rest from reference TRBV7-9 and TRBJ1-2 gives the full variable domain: DTGVSQNPRHKITKRGQNVTFRCDPISEHNRLYWYRQTLGQGPEFLTYFQNEAQLEKSRLLSDRFSAERPKGSFSTLEIQRTEQGDSAMYLCASSLVFDGYTFGSGTRLTVV.

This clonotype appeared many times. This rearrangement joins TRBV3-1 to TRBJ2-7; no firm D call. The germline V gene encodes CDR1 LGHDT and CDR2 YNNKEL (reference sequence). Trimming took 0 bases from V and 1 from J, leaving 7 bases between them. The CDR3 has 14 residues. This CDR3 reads CASSQDPASYEQYF. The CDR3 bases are TGTGCCAGCAGCCAAGACCCAGCTTCCTACGAGCAGTACTTC.

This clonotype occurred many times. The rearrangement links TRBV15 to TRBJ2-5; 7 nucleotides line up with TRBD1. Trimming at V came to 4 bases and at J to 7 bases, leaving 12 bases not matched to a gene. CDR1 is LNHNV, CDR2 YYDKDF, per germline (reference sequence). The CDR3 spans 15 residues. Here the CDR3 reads CATSKSPGTDPTQYF. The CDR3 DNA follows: TGTGCCACCAGCAAAAGTCCCGGGACAGATCCGACCCAGTACTTC.

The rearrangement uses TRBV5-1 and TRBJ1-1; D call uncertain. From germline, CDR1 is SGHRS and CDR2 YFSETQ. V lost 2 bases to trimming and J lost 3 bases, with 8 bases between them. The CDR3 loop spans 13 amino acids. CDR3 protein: CASSFKGHTEAFF. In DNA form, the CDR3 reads TGCGCCAGCAGCTTTAAAGGGCACACTGAAGCTTTCTTT.

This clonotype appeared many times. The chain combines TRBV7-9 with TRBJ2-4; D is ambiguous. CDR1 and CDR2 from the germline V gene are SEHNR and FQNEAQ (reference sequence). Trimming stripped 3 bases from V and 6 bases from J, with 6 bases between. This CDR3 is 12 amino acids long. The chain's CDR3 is CASSLGINIQYF. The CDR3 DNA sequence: TGTGCCAGCAGCTTGGGGATAAACATTCAGTACTTC. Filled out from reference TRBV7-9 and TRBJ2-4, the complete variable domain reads DTGVSQNPRHKITKRGQNVTFRCDPISEHNRLYWYRQTLGQGPEFLTYFQNEAQLEKSRLLSDRFSAERPKGSFSTLEIQRTEQGDSAMYLCASSLGINIQYFGAGTRLSVL.

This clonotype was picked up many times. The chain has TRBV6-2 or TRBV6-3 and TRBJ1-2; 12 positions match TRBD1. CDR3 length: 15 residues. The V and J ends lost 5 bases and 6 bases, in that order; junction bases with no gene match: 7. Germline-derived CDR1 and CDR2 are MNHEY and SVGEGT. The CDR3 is CASSPGTGGADGYTF. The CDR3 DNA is TGTGCCAGCAGTCCTGGGACAGGGGGCGCGGATGGCTACACCTTC.

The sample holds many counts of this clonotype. Written as DNA, the CDR3 is TGCAGCGCGCACCAGACAGGGGAGCCCCAGCATTTT. This codes for CSAHQTGEPQHF. The rearrangement uses TRBV29-1 and TRBJ1-5; 8 nucleotides align to TRBD1. Trimming cost V 7 bases and J 8 bases; bases outside gene matches: 7. Germline loops: CDR1 SQVTM, CDR2 ANQGSEA. This CDR3 spans 12 amino acids.

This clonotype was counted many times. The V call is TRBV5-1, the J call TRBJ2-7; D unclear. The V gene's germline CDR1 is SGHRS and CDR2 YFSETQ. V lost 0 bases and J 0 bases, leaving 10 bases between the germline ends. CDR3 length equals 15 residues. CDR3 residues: CASSLVPVSSYEQYF. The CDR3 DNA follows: TGCGCCAGCAGCTTGGTTCCAGTGAGCTCCTACGAGCAGTACTTC.

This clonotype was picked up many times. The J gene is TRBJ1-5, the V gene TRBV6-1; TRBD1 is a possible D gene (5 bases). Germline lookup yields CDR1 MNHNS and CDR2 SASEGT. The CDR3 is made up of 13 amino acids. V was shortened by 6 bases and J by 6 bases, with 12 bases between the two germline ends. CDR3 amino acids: CASRFGAVQPQHF. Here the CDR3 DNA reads TGTGCCAGCAGATTCGGGGCAGTTCAGCCCCAGCATTTT.

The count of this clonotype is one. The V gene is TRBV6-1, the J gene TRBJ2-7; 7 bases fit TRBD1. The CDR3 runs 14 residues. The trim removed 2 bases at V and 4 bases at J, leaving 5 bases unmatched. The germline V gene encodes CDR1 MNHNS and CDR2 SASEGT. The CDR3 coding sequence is TGTGCCAGCAGTGAAATAGGGGGCGTATACGAGCAGTACTTC. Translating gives CASSEIGGVYEQYF.

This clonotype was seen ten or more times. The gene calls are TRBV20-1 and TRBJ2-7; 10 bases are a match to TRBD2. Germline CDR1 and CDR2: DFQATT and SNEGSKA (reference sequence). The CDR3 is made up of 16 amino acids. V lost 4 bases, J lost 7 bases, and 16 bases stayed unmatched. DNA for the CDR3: TGCAGTGCTACCAACTTAGCGGGGGGCCCGATTGAAGAGCAGTACTTC. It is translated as CSATNLAGGPIEEQYF.

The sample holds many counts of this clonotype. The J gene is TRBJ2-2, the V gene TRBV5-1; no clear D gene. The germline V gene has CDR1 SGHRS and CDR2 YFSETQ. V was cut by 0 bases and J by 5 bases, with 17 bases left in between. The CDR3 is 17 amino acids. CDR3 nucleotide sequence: TGCGCCAGCAGCTTGGTTGTAGTCCTGTGGGTAACCGGGGAGCTGTTTTTT. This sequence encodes CASSLVVVLWVTGELFF.

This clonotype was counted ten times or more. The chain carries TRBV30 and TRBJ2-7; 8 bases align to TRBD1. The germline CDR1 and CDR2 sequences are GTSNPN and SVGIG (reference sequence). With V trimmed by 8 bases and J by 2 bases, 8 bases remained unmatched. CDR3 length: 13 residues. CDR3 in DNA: TGTGCCGCCCGGACAGGGTATGCCTACGAGCAGTACTTC. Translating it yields CAARTGYAYEQYF.

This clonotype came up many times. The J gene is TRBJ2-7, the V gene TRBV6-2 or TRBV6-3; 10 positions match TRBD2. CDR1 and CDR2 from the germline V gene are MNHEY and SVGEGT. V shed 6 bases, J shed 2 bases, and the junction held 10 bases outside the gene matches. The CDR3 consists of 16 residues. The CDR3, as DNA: TGTGCCAGCAGCACGCCGAGGACTAGCGGTCCCTACGAGCAGTACTTC. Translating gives CASSTPRTSGPYEQYF.

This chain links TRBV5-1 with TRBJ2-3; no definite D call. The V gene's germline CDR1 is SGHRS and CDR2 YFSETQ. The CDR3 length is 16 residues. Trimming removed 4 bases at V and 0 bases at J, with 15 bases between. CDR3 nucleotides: TGCGCCAGCAGCCCATTACCGGTGGGGAGCACAGATACGCAGTATTTT. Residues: CASSPLPVGSTDTQYF.